Listed below are T cell receptor beta chains from one sample, sequenced in a study of shared clonotypes between healthy human individuals. The table came from immunoSEQ multiplex PCR; TCRdb's copy has only in-frame clones and leaves some out. The sample holds about 2.3 million clones, around 92% seen once. The source material was naive CD4+ T cells from PBMCs. The source is a young man in good health. Some clones in this sample may be carry-over from other donors' samples. Each CDR3 is given with its conserved first and last residue. A D gene is named only where the DNA matches it firmly.

J: TRBJ1-5
D: -
V: TRBV6-6
CDR3: CASSSTGTNQPQHF
DNA: TGTGCCAGCAGTTCCACAGGGACGAATCAGCCCCAGCATTTT

J: TRBJ2-2
D: -
V: TRBV25-1
CDR3: CASSLNPTERLNTGELFF
DNA: TGTGCCAGCAGTCTCAATCCGACAGAAAGATTGAACACCGGGGAGCTGTTTTTT

J: TRBJ1-5
D: -
V: TRBV6-6
CDR3: CASSTSNQPQHF
DNA: TGTGCCAGCAGTACGAGCAATCAGCCCCAGCATTTT

J: TRBJ2-5
D: -
V: TRBV4-1
CDR3: CASSQEWRTQETQYF
DNA: TGCGCCAGCAGCCAAGAGTGGAGAACCCAAGAGACCCAGTACTTC

J: TRBJ2-5
D: TRBD1
V: TRBV5-4
CDR3: CASSSGQGKETQYF
DNA: TGTGCCAGCAGCTCGGGACAGGGGAAGGAGACCCAGTACTTC

J: TRBJ1-2
D: -
V: TRBV15
CDR3: CATSIDPQGTGYTF
DNA: TGTGCCACCAGCATTGATCCGCAGGGAACTGGCTACACCTTC

J: TRBJ2-7
D: TRBD2
V: TRBV11-2
CDR3: CASSLRLADEQYF
DNA: TGTGCCAGCAGCTTAAGGCTAGCGGACGAGCAGTACTTC

J: TRBJ2-1
D: TRBD2
V: TRBV19
CDR3: CASSERTSGKVEQFF
DNA: TGTGCCAGTAGTGAACGGACTAGCGGGAAGGTTGAGCAGTTCTTC

J: TRBJ2-7
D: -
V: TRBV28
CDR3: CASRLDYEQYF
DNA: TGTGCCAGCAGACTCGACTACGAGCAGTACTTC

J: TRBJ2-3
D: TRBD2
V: TRBV4-1
CDR3: CASSQTPAGITTDTQYF
DNA: TGCGCCAGCAGCCAAACTCCAGCGGGAATAACGACAGATACGCAGTATTTT

J: TRBJ2-3
D: -
V: TRBV7-2
CDR3: CASSLHGADTQYF
DNA: TGTGCCAGCAGCTTACACGGGGCAGATACGCAGTATTTT

J: TRBJ1-1
D: TRBD1
V: TRBV6-5
CDR3: CASSYNRGGLTEAFF
DNA: TGTGCCAGCAGTTACAACAGGGGGGGGCTCACTGAAGCTTTCTTT

J: TRBJ1-3
D: -
V: TRBV5-6
CDR3: CASSLYGGPSGNTIYF
DNA: TGTGCCAGCAGCTTATACGGGGGGCCCTCTGGAAACACCATATATTTT

J: TRBJ2-1
D: -
V: TRBV5-1
CDR3: CASSLSGGGHYNEQFF
DNA: TGCGCCAGCAGCTTGTCCGGCGGGGGACACTACAATGAGCAGTTCTTC

J: TRBJ2-3
D: TRBD1
V: TRBV4-1
CDR3: CASSQEGGSADTQYF
DNA: TGCGCCAGCAGCCAAGAAGGGGGCTCGGCGGATACGCAGTATTTT